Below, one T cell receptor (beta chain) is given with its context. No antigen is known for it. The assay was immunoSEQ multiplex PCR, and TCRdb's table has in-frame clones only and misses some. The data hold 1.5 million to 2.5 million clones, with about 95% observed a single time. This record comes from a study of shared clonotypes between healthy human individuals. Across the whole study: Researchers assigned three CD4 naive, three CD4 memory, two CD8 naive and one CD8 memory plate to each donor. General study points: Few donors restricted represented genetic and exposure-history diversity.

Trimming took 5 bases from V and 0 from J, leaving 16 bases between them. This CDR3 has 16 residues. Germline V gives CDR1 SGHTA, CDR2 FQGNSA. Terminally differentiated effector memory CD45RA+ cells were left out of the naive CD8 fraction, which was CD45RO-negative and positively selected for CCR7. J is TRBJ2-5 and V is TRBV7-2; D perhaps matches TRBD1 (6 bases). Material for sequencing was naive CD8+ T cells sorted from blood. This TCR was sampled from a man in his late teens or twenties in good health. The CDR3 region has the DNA TGTGCCAGCAGCCTCGGGACACTTCGGAACCAAGAGACCCAGTACTTC. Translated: CASSLGTLRNQETQYF.